This T cell receptor (beta chain) was retrieved from a study of T cells in Graves' hyperthyroidism and ophthalmopathy. Per the germline V gene, CDR1 is PRHDT and CDR2 is FYEKMQ (reference sequence). Trimming took 5 bases from V and 6 from J, leaving 15 bases between them. There are 14 residues in the CDR3. Amplification targeted TCR beta CDR3 regions from RNA transcripts. Carried out on the TCR CDR3, a first-round RT-PCR used the HTBI primer set. TCRdb re-called the multiplex PCR reads through MiXCR, storing one row per CDR3 protein. Counted here are roughly 750,000 distinct CDR3 sequences, 15% to 20% occurring once; the ten biggest clones make up over 7.5%. Absence of ophthalmopathy progression within 18 months defined stable Graves' hyperthyroidism.

The chain links TRBV13 to TRBJ2-3; D unclear. Input material: blood. This sequence was found in a young man with Graves' hyperthyroidism. The CDR3 region is CASSPREQRDTQYF. The CDR3 nucleotides are TGTGCCAGCAGCCCACGCGAGCAAAGGGATACGCAGTATTTT.